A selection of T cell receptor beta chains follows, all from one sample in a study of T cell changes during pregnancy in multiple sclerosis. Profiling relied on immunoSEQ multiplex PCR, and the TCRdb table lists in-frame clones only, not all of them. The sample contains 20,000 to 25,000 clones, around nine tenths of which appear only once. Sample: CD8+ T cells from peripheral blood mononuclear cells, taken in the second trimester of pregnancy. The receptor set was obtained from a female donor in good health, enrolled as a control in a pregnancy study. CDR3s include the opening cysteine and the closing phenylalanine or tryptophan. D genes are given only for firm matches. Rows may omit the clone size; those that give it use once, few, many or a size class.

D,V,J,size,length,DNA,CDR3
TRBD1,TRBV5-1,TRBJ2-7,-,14,TGCGCCAGCAGCTTGGGACAGGGTGCCTACGAGCAGTACTTC,CASSLGQGAYEQYF
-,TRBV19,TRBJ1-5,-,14,TGTGCCAGTAGTATCCTGGCAGCGGTTCAGCCCCAGCATTTT,CASSILAAVQPQHF
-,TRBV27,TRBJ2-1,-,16,TGTGCCAGCAGTTTATCGCACGGGGAACTCTACAATGAGCAGTTCTTC,CASSLSHGELYNEQFF
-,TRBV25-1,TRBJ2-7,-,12,TGTGCCAGCAGCGAAGGCTTCTACGAGCAGTACTTC,CASSEGFYEQYF
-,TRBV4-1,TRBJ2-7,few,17,TGCGCCAGCAGCCAAGGTACTGTTGTTGACAGGGCGGGGAAGCAGTACTTC,CASSQGTVVDRAGKQYF
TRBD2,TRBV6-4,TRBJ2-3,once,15,TGTGCCAGCAGTGACGGGACTAGCGGCACAGATACGCAGTATTTT,CASSDGTSGTDTQYF
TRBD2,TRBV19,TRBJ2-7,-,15,TGTGCCAGTAGTATAGGCGGGGGGACCTCCTACGAGCAGTACTTC,CASSIGGGTSYEQYF
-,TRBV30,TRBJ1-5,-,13,TGTGCCTGGAGTGAGGCAGGAAATCAGCCCCAGCATTTT,CAWSEAGNQPQHF
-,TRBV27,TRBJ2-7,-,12,TGTGCCAGCAGTTCCCATTCCTACGAGCAGTACTTC,CASSSHSYEQYF
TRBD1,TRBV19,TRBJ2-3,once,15,TGTGCCAGTAGCCCGACAGGGGGGAAAGTGGATACGCAGTATTTT,CASSPTGGKVDTQYF
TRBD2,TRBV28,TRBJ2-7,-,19,TGTGCCAGCAGTTCCTCTCACCCGATAGGACTAGCGAGACCCTACGAGCAGTACTTC,CASSSSHPIGLARPYEQYF
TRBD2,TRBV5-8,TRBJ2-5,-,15,TGTGCCAGCAGATCCATAGCGGGAGAAGTAGAGACCCAGTACTTC,CASRSIAGEVETQYF
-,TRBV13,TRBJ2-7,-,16,TGTGCCAGCAGCGGCCTACAGGGTCTGGGCAGGCACGAGCAGTACTTC,CASSGLQGLGRHEQYF
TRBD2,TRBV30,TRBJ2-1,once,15,TGTGCCGCAAAGGGGCTAGCGGGTAATTACAATGAGCAGTTCTTC,CAAKGLAGNYNEQFF
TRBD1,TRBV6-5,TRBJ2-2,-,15,TGTGCCAGCAGTTCGACAGGGGGCTGGGCCGGGGAGCTGTTTTTT,CASSSTGGWAGELFF
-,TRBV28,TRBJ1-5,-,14,TGTGCCAGCAGTTTACGTCAGGGGCATCAGCCCCAGCATTTT,CASSLRQGHQPQHF
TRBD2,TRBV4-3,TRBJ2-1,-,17,TGCGCCAGCAGCCCGCAAGGGAGGGTAGCGGGTTTTAATGAGCAGTTCTTC,CASSPQGRVAGFNEQFF
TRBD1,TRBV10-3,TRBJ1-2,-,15,TGTGCCATCAGTGAGTCAACAGGGGGAAACTATGGCTACACCTTC,CAISESTGGNYGYTF
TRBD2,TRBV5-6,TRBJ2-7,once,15,TGTGCCAGCAGCGACCCTAGCGGGCCCCCACGCGAGCAGTACTTC,CASSDPSGPPREQYF
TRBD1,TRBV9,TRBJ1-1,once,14,TGTGCCAGCAGCGTAGCAGGGGGAGGCACTGAAGCTTTCTTT,CASSVAGGGTEAFF